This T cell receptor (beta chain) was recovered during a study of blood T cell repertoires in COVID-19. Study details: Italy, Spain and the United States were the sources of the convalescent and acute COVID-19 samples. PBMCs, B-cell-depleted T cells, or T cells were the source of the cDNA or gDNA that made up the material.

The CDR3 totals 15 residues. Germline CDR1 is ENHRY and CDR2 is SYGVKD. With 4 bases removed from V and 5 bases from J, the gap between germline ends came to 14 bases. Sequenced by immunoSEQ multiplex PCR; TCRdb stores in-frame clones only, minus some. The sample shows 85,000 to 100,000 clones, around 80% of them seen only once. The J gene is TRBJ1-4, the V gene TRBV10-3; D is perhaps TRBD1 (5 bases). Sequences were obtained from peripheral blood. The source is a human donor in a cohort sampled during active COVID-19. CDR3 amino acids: CAISATTVSNEKLFF. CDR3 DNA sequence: TGTGCCATCAGTGCTACGACAGTGTCAAATGAAAAACTGTTTTTT.